The sequence of this T cell receptor beta chain was determined in a study of response to subunit inactivated influenza vaccine. Study-wide results and limits: Only a handful of new T cells, the authors suggested, are recruited with each seasonal influenza vaccination.

TCRdb called the RT-PCR reads again in MiXCR, with one record for every CDR3 protein. This table has around 580,000 distinct CDR3 sequences, 11% to 15% appearing once. From germline, CDR1 is MNHEY and CDR2 SMNVEV (reference sequence). The V and J ends lost 5 bases and 6 bases, in that order; junction bases with no gene match: 4. The CDR3 is made up of 13 amino acids. A note on this clonotype: Its specificity is unknown.

The chain links TRBV27 to TRBJ1-5; 7 bases line up with TRBD1. Source: PBMCs from blood, taken about 12 days after vaccination. The source of this sequence is a man in his fifties or sixties who received an inactivated influenza vaccine. The DNA of the CDR3 is TGTGCCAGCAGTAGAGGGGGCTTTCAGCCCCAGCATTTT. It encodes CASSRGGFQPQHF.